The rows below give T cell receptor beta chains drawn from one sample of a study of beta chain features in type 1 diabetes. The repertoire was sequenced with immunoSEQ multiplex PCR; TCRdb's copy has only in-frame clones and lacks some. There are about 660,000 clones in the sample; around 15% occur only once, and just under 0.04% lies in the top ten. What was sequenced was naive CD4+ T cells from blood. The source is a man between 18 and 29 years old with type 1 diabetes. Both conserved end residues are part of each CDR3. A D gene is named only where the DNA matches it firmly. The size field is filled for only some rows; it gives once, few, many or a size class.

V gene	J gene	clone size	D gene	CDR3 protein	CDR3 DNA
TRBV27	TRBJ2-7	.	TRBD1	CASSFTGQGSEQYF	TGTGCCAGCAGTTTTACGGGACAGGGGTCCGAGCAGTACTTC
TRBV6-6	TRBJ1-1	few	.	CASRGRKNTEAFF	TGTGCCAGCAGGGGACGGAAGAACACTGAAGCTTTCTTT
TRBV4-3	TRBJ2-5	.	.	CASSPLRLGVRGGETQYF	TGCGCCAGCAGCCCCCTGCGTCTGGGGGTGCGTGGAGGAGAGACCCAGTACTTC
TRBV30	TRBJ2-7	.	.	CAWSRGPGEQYF	TGTGCCTGGAGTAGGGGACCTGGCGAGCAGTACTTC
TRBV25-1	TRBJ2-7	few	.	CASSPSLLSRYEQYF	TGTGCCAGCAGTCCTTCTTTGCTGAGCCGATACGAGCAGTACTTC
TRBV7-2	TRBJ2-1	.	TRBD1	CASSFGTGGFNEQFF	TGTGCCAGCAGCTTCGGGACAGGGGGATTCAATGAGCAGTTCTTC
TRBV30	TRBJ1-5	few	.	CAWSDGPLRRFEQPQHF	TGTGCCTGGAGCGACGGGCCCCTGAGGCGGTTTGAACAGCCCCAGCATTTT
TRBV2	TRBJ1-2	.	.	CASSEAARSYGYTF	TGTGCCAGCAGTGAGGCTGCCAGGTCCTATGGCTACACCTTC
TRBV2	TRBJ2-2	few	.	CASSESGANTGELFF	TGTGCCAGCAGCGAGTCGGGGGCGAACACCGGGGAGCTGTTTTTT
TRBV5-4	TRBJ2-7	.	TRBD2	CASSLLRGLAYEQYF	TGTGCCAGCAGCTTGTTGCGGGGGTTGGCGTACGAGCAGTACTTC
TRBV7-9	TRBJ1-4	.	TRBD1	CASSLEPGGDEKLFF	TGTGCCAGCAGCTTAGAGCCAGGGGGCGATGAAAAACTGTTTTTT
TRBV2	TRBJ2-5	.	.	CASSEGSRQTQYF	TGTGCCAGCAGTGAAGGTAGTAGACAGACCCAGTACTTC
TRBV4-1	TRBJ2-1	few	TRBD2	CASSPLSSGRAINEQFF	TGCGCCAGCAGCCCACTTAGTAGCGGGAGGGCCATCAATGAGCAGTTCTTC
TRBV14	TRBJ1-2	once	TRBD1	CASSLIGPGQGIPNYGYTF	TGTGCCAGCAGCCTCATCGGACCGGGACAGGGAATTCCAAACTATGGCTACACCTTC
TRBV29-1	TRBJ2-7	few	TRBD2	CSVAGLAGDLPPYEQYF	TGCAGCGTTGCGGGGCTAGCGGGAGATCTCCCCCCTTACGAGCAGTACTTC
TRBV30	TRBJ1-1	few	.	CAWSPLGGIQTEAFF	TGTGCCTGGAGTCCCCTTGGAGGGATACAGACTGAAGCTTTCTTT
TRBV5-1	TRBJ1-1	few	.	CASSFRGLVGTEAFF	TGCGCCAGCAGCTTTAGGGGTCTTGTGGGCACTGAAGCTTTCTTT